These 7 T cell receptor beta chains were sequenced from one sample in a study of shared clonotypes between healthy human individuals (dated by TCRdb to between 2020 and 2021). The library was generated by the immunoSEQ multiplex PCR assay. This is the immuneACCESS table as TCRdb keeps it, with only in-frame sequences that have V and J called. A part of the clones is gone; compared with another copy, unresolved V genes explain less than half, and the rest is unexplained. For this sample the table gives about 870,000 clones, of which 80% to 95% were detected only once. Less than 25% of the sample is held by the ten biggest clonotypes. For the CD8 naive samples, CD45RO-negative cells were positively selected for CCR7, yielding a CD45RA+CCR7+ population from which TemRA cells were excluded. The sequencing sample was made of naive CD8+ T cells sorted from blood. The cell subset or site label on this specimen signifies: CD45RA+CCR7+. The receptors come from a man in his thirties or forties in good health.

This rearrangement joins TRBV28 to TRBJ1-5, with no clear D. V was pared by 4 bases and J by 7 bases, with 5 bases between. The CDR3 covers 11 residues. Germline V lookup: CDR1 MDHEN, CDR2 SYDVKM. The CDR3 DNA follows: TGTGCCAGCAGTTACGAACAGCCCCAGCATTTT. This gives the protein CASSYEQPQHF.

For this clone: It is likely a read error: a sequence one base away is far more abundant. Other nucleotide sequences from this sample produce the same CDR3. This chain links TRBV7-9 with TRBJ2-7, with D perhaps matching TRBD2 (5 bases). Germline V gene lookup returns CDR1 SEHNR and CDR2 FQNEAQ (reference sequence). This CDR3 is 12 amino acids long. Deletions cut 6 bases from V and 0 bases from J, with 6 bases between. CDR3 nucleotides: TGTGCCAGCAGGGGGAGCTCCTACGAGCAGTACTTC. Translating gives CASRGSSYEQYF.

This sequence joins TRBV15 and TRBJ2-7; D uncertain. Germline V gene lookup returns CDR1 LNHNV and CDR2 YYDKDF (reference sequence). The CDR3 loop spans 14 amino acids. V dropped 4 bases and J dropped 0 bases, with 10 bases sitting between them. As DNA, the CDR3 is TGTGCCACCAGCATGGATTCCAGCTCCTACGAGCAGTACTTC. Protein sequence: CATSMDSSSYEQYF.

CDR3 protein: CASSELEIGTEQFF. The CDR3 coding sequence is TGTGCCAGCAGTGAATTAGAGATAGGCACTGAGCAGTTCTTC. The chain joins TRBV25-1 to TRBJ2-1, with D unresolved. Per germline, CDR1 MGHDK and CDR2 SYGVNS. This CDR3 comprises 14 residues. Between the trimmed V and J ends, which lost 1 base and 9 bases, there was a span of 13 bases.

This chain links TRBV14 with TRBJ2-3; D is unclear. The CDR3 totals 16 residues. The V gene lost 3 bases and the J gene lost 2 bases, with 15 bases spanning the gap. CDR1 and CDR2 from the germline V gene are SGHDN and FVKESK. CDR3 nucleotide sequence: TGTGCCAGCAGCCACGTCCAGTGGGTAACCACAGATACGCAGTATTTT. Translating gives CASSHVQWVTTDTQYF.

This rearrangement joins TRBV6-6 to TRBJ2-7; no clear D. CDR1 is MNHNY, CDR2 SVGAGI, per germline (reference sequence). Trimming took off 2 bases at V and 0 bases at J, with 5 bases between the two ends. CDR3 length equals 13 residues. The CDR3 DNA sequence: TGTGCCAGCAGTTACCCTAGCTCCTACGAGCAGTACTTC. This encodes CASSYPSSYEQYF.

V usage is TRBV7-8 and J usage is TRBJ2-5; D is tentatively TRBD1 or TRBD2 (5 bases each). The CDR3 spans 12 residues. Germline V lookup: CDR1 SGHVS, CDR2 FQNEAQ. With 5 bases removed from V and 5 bases from J, the gap between germline ends came to 9 bases. The CDR3 DNA sequence: TGTGCCAGCAGCCAGGGCGGGGAGACCCAGTACTTC. Protein sequence: CASSQGGETQYF.